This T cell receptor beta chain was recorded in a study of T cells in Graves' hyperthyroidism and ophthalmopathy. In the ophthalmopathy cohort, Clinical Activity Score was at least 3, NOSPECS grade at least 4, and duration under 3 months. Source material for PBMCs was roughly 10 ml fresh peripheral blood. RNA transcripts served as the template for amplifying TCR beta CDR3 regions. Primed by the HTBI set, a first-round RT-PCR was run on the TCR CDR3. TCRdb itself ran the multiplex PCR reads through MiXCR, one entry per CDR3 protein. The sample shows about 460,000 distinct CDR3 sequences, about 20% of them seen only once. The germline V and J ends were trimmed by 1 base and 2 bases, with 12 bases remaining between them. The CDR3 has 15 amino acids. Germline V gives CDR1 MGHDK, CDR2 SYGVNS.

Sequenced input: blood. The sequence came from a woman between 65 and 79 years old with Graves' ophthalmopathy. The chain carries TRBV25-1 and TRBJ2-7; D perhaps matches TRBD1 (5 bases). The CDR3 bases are TGTGCCAGCAGTGAATCCCCAGGGTATCCCTACGAGCAGTACTTC. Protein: CASSESPGYPYEQYF.